This T cell receptor beta chain was sequenced in a study of response to subunit inactivated influenza vaccine. The CDR3 runs to 14 residues. Germline CDR1 reads LGHNA; CDR2 reads YSLEER. V dropped 0 bases and J dropped 7 bases, with 12 bases sitting between them. Each CDR3 protein gets one entry after TCRdb re-called the RT-PCR reads with MiXCR. Of about 500,000 distinct CDR3 sequences in the sample, more than 15% are singletons; the top ten hold about 3%. The sequenced sample was CD4+ T cells sorted from PBMCs, obtained around 25 months after vaccination. The V call is TRBV4-3, the J call TRBJ2-5, with D perhaps matching TRBD2 (6 bases). The clonotype originates from a man between 50 and 75 years old who received an inactivated influenza vaccine. CDR3 in amino acids: CASSQDPGGATQYF. CDR3 DNA sequence: TGCGCCAGCAGCCAAGATCCGGGCGGGGCGACCCAGTACTTC.